This T cell receptor (beta chain) was found in a study of STAT5B mutations in CD4+ large granular lymphocyte leukemia. V lost 3 bases and J lost 2; bases outside the gene matches: 5. Germline V lookup: CDR1 KGHSH, CDR2 LQKENI. The CDR3 contains 16 residues. This was a survey-level run. The method was immunoSEQ multiplex PCR; TCRdb's version includes in-frame clones alone and lacks a portion of them. The table includes tens of thousands of clones, roughly 76% detected once. A remark on this clone: Its antigen is still unknown.

Healthy controls were blood donor buffy coats. Study observations and caveats: Top patient clones used TRBV06 genes more often: 8/27 versus 2/35 in controls. Main leukemic clonotypes were patient-specific, but 20% to 25% appeared at low frequency elsewhere.

The sequenced material came from CD4+ T cells from blood buffy coats. This chain links TRBV18 with TRBJ2-3; 10 bases align to TRBD2. The receptor was isolated from a human donor in good health. CDR3 sequence reads: CASSPSGLAITDTQYF. The CDR3 DNA sequence: TGTGCCAGCTCACCCTCGGGACTAGCGATCACAGATACGCAGTATTTT.